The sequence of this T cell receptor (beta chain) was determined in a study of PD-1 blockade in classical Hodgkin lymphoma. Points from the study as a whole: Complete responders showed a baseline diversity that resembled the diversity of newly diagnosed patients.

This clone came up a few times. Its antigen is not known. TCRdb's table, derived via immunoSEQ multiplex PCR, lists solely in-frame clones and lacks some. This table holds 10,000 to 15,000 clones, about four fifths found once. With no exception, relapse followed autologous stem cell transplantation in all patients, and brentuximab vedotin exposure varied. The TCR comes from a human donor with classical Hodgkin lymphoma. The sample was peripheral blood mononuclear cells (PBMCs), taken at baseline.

CDR3 DNA sequence: TGTGCCAGCAGCCAGACAGGGGCGAGCAATCAGCCCCAGCATTTT. It specifies CASSQTGASNQPQHF. The rearrangement links TRBV5-6 to TRBJ1-5, with 8 bases that match TRBD1. Germline CDR1 is SGHDT and CDR2 is YYEEEE. The CDR3 has 15 amino acids. The trim removed 4 bases at V and 1 base at J, leaving 4 bases unmatched.